The 19 T cell receptor beta chains presented below share a single source sample, sequenced in a study of fetal regulatory T cell absence and autoimmunity. Repertoires were generated with immunoSEQ multiplex PCR, while TCRdb's copy carries only in-frame clones and drops some. Of more than 85,000 clones in the sample, 55% to 75% were seen once. Sequenced material: pancreas tissue. These receptors were taken from a male donor with IPEX syndrome.

This clone was detected many times. The chain recombines TRBV5-1 with TRBJ2-2; 7 bases are a match to TRBD2. Per the germline V gene, CDR1 is SGHRS and CDR2 is YFSETQ. The CDR3 length is 16 residues. V was clipped by 2 bases and J by 1 base; unmatched bases: 5. The CDR3 region is CASSFALALNTGELFF. Here the CDR3 DNA reads TGCGCCAGCAGCTTCGCACTAGCGCTGAACACCGGGGAGCTGTTTTTT.

This chain links TRBV19 with TRBJ2-4; no firm D call. The CDR3 is 13 amino acids. V was trimmed by 4 bases and J by 0 bases, leaving 4 bases between them. Germline values: CDR1 LNHDA, CDR2 SQIVND (reference sequence). The CDR3 DNA follows: TGTGCCAGTAGTAGGGAAGCCAAAAACATTCAGTACTTC. Its protein is CASSREAKNIQYF.

The chain joins TRBV5-5 to TRBJ2-7, with 9 bases aligning to TRBD1. The CDR3 has 15 amino acids. Looked up from germline, CDR1 is SGHKS and CDR2 is YYEKEE (reference sequence). The ends lost 2 bases at V and 5 bases at J; junction bases unmatched: 8. The CDR3 loop is CASSLVGQGPHEQYF. CDR3 coding DNA: TGTGCCAGCAGCTTAGTGGGACAGGGCCCCCACGAGCAGTACTTC.

In its sample, this clone was seen a few times. The chain carries TRBV30 and TRBJ2-7; no clear D gene. The CDR3 contains 13 residues. V was pared by 0 bases and J by 0 bases, with 6 bases between. Germline CDR1 is GTSNPN and CDR2 is SVGIG (reference sequence). The CDR3 here is CAWSVKNSYEQYF. The CDR3 bases are TGTGCCTGGAGTGTCAAAAACTCCTACGAGCAGTACTTC.

Only a few counts were recorded for this clone. The chain is built from TRBV11-2 and TRBJ2-7; TRBD1 aligns across 7 bases. The CDR3 extends over 13 amino acids. CDR1 SGHAT and CDR2 FQNNGV come from the germline V gene. The J segment lost 2 bases and the V segment lost 4 bases, leaving 2 bases of the junction unmatched. CDR3 protein: CASSWGQTYEQYF. CDR3 nucleotide sequence: TGTGCCAGCAGCTGGGGACAGACCTACGAGCAGTACTTC.

Here the CDR3 reads CASSSLSSGNEQFF. The CDR3, as DNA: TGCGCCAGCAGCAGTCTGTCTAGCGGCAATGAGCAGTTCTTC. The rearrangement uses TRBV5-1 and TRBJ2-1, with 7 bases aligning to TRBD2. CDR3 length equals 14 residues. Trimming took 4 bases from V and 6 from J; bases not matched to a gene: 7. Per the germline V gene, CDR1 is SGHRS and CDR2 is YFSETQ.

This clone was recorded only once. This chain links TRBV30 with TRBJ1-1, with no clear D. The germline V gene has CDR1 GTSNPN and CDR2 SVGIG (reference sequence). V was trimmed by 3 bases and J by 10 bases, leaving 18 bases between them. CDR3 length equals 13 residues. As DNA, the CDR3 is TGTGCCTGGAGCGGCATTTATGGGCCCACAGCTTTCTTT. It specifies CAWSGIYGPTAFF.

The chain links TRBV9 to TRBJ2-7; 9 bases match TRBD2. Germline V lookup: CDR1 SGDLS, CDR2 YYNGEE. Trimming took 4 bases from V and 7 from J; bases not matched to a gene: 12. This CDR3 region has 15 residues. The chain's CDR3 is CASSPRTSAQGEQYF. CDR3 coding DNA: TGTGCCAGCAGCCCCCGGACTAGCGCACAAGGGGAGCAGTACTTC.

This clone has a single count. The chain recombines TRBV19 with TRBJ2-6, with D uncertain. This CDR3 comprises 15 residues. V was cut by 4 bases and J by 1 base, with 8 bases left in between. The V gene's germline CDR1 is LNHDA and CDR2 SQIVND (reference sequence). CDR3 DNA sequence: TGTGCCAGTAGTAGGACGGGTTCTGGGGCCAACGTCCTGACTTTC. The encoded protein is CASSRTGSGANVLTF.

In its sample, this clone was seen a few times. The V and J genes are TRBV10-3 and TRBJ1-1; D perhaps matches TRBD1 (6 bases). The germline CDR1 and CDR2 sequences are ENHRY and SYGVKD. The length of the CDR3 is 14 residues. V lost 6 bases and J 3 bases, leaving 14 bases between the germline ends. The CDR3 here is CAISRGGRDTEAFF. The DNA for the CDR3 is TGTGCCATCAGCCGCGGGGGCCGGGACACTGAAGCTTTCTTT.

The chain links TRBV6-5 to TRBJ1-5; D might be TRBD1 (6 bases). CDR1 and CDR2 from the germline V gene are MNHEY and SVGAGI. V was pared by 6 bases and J by 5 bases, with 14 bases between. The CDR3 loop spans 14 amino acids. The CDR3 DNA is TGTGCCAGCAGGCCCTGGGACACACATCAGCCCCAGCATTTT. Its protein is CASRPWDTHQPQHF.

The chain couples TRBV6-1 to TRBJ1-4; D uncertain. This CDR3 is built from 14 residues. Germline CDR1 reads MNHNS; CDR2 reads SASEGT. V lost 3 bases, J lost 0 bases, and 5 bases lay in between. CDR3: CASSDWSTNEKLFF. CDR3 nucleotides: TGTGCCAGCAGTGACTGGTCAACTAATGAAAAACTGTTTTTT.

This clone was seen more than once but under ten times. The rearrangement joins TRBV2 to TRBJ1-1; D gene unclear. CDR1 and CDR2 (germline): SNHLY, FYNNEI. Trimming shortened V by 6 bases and J by 4 bases, and 12 bases separated the two germline ends. CDR3 length: 13 residues. The CDR3 bases are TGTGCCAGCAGGACGACGACGATCACTGAAGCTTTCTTT. Protein: CASRTTTITEAFF.

The chain employs TRBV6-6 and TRBJ2-1, with D possibly TRBD1 on 5 matching bases. CDR3 length: 13 residues. V lost 2 bases and J lost 7, with 9 bases in between. The germline CDR1 and CDR2 sequences are MNHNY and SVGAGI (reference sequence). CDR3 amino acids: CASSYRAGNEQFF. CDR3 bases: TGTGCCAGCAGTTACAGGGCAGGGAATGAGCAGTTCTTC.

The chain is built from TRBV25-1 and TRBJ1-2; TRBD1 matches 8 bases. J lost 5 bases, V lost 2 bases, and 1 base had no gene match. This CDR3 spans 13 amino acids. Germline CDR1 is MGHDK and CDR2 is SYGVNS. In DNA form, the CDR3 reads TGTGCCAGCAGTGAAGACAGGGGTTATGGCTACACCTTC. Translation: CASSEDRGYGYTF.

This sequence joins TRBV6-5 and TRBJ2-3, with D unclear. CDR3 length equals 14 residues. Germline V CDR1 and CDR2: MNHEY, SVGAGI. V lost 0 bases and J 7 bases, leaving 11 bases between the germline ends. The CDR3 DNA reads TGTGCCAGCAGTTACTCGAGACAAATTTATACGCAGTATTTT. Protein product: CASSYSRQIYTQYF.

This clone has only a few counts. The J gene is TRBJ2-7, the V gene TRBV5-1; no firm D call. Trimming shortened V by 4 bases and J by 0 bases, and 2 bases separated the two germline ends. Germline assignment: CDR1 SGHRS and CDR2 YFSETQ. This CDR3 has 11 amino acids. The CDR3 region has the DNA TGCGCCAGCAGCGGCTCCTACGAGCAGTACTTC. Its protein is CASSGSYEQYF.

The rearrangement uses TRBV6-1 and TRBJ2-7, with D uncertain. The V end lost 5 bases, the J end lost 0 bases, and 5 bases lay between the germline ends. Per germline, CDR1 MNHNS and CDR2 SASEGT. This CDR3 region has 12 residues. The DNA of the CDR3 is TGTGCCAGCAGTCCAAGCTCCTACGAGCAGTACTTC. Amino acids: CASSPSSYEQYF.

This clone turned up a few times. The rearrangement links TRBV10-3 to TRBJ2-7; 12 bases fit TRBD2. V lost 2 bases and J lost 2; bases outside the gene matches: 1. Germline CDR1 ENHRY, CDR2 SYGVKD. The length of the CDR3 is 15 residues. This CDR3 is CAISEASGRAYEQYF. In DNA form, the CDR3 reads TGTGCCATCAGTGAGGCTAGCGGGAGGGCCTACGAGCAGTACTTC.